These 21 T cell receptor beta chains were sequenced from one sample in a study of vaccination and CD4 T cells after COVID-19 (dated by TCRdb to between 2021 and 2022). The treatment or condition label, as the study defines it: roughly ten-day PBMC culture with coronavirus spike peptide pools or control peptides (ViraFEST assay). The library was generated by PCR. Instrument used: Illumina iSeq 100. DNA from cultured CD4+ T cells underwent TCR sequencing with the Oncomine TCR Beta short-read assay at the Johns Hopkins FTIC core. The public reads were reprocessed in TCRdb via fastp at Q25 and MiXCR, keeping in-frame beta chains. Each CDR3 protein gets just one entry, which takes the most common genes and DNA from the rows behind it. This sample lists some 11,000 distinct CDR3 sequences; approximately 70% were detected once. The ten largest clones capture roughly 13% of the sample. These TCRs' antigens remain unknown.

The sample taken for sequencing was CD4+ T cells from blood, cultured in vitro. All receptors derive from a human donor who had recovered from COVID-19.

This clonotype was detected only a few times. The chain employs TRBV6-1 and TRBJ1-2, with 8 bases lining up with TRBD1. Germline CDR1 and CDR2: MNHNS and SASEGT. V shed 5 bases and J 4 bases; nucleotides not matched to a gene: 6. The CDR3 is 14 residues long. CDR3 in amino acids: CASSPQGATYGYTF. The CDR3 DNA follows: TGTGCCAGCAGTCCTCAGGGGGCCACCTATGGCTACACCTTC.

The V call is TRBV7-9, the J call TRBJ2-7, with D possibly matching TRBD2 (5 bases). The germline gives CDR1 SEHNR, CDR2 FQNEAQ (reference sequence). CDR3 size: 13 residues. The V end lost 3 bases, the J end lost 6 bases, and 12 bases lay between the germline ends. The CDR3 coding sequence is TGTGCCAGCAGCTTTGGACCGGGATCCGAGCAGTACTTC. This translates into CASSFGPGSEQYF.

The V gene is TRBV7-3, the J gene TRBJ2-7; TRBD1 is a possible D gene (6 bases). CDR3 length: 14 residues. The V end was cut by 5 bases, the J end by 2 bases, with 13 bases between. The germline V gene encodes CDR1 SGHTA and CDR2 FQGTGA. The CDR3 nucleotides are TGTGCCAGCAGCCCAAACAGGGAACCCTACGAGCAGTACTTC. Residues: CASSPNREPYEQYF. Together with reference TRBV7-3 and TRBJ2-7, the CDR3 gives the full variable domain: GAGVSQTPSNKVTEKGKYVELRCDPISGHTALYWYRQSLGQGPEFLIYFQGTGAADDSGLPNDRFFAVRPEGSVSTLKIQRTERGDSAVYLCASSPNREPYEQYFGPGTRLTVT.

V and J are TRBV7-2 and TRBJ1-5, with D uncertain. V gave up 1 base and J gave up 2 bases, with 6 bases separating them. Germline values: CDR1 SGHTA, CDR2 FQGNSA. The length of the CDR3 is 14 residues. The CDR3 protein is CASSLGVGNQPQHF. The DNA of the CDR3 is TGTGCCAGCAGCTTAGGTGTAGGCAATCAGCCCCAGCATTTT.

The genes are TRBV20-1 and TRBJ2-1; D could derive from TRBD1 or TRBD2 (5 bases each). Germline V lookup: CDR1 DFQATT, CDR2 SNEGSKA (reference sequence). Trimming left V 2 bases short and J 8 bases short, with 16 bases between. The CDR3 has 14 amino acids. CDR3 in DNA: TGCAGTGCTAGAACCGGGGCCTTAAACTATGAGCAGTTCTTC. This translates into CSARTGALNYEQFF.

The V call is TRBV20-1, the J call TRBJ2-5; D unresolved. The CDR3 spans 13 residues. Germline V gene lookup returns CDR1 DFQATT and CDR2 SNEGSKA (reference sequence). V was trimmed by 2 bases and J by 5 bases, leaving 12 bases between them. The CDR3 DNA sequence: TGCAGTGCTAGATTTCCAATGGGGGAGACCCAGTACTTC. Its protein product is CSARFPMGETQYF.

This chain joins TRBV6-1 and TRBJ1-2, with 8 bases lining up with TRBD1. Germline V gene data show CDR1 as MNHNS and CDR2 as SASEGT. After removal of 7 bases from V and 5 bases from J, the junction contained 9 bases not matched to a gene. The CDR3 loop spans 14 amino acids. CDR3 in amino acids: CASILQGAEYGYTF. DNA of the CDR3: TGTGCCAGCATTCTCCAGGGGGCGGAATATGGCTACACCTTC.

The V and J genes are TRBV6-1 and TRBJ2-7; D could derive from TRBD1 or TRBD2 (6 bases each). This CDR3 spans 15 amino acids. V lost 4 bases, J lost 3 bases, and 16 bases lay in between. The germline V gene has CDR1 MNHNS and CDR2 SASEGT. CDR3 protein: CASSVMGGANYEQYF. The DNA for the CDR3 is TGTGCCAGCAGTGTGATGGGGGGCGCAAACTACGAGCAGTACTTC.

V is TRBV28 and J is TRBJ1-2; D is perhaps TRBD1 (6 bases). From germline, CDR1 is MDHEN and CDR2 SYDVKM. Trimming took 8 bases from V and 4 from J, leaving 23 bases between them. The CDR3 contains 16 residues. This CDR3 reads CASHPKTGSLGYGYTF. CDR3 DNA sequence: TGTGCCAGCCACCCCAAGACAGGTAGTTTGGGCTATGGCTACACCTTC.

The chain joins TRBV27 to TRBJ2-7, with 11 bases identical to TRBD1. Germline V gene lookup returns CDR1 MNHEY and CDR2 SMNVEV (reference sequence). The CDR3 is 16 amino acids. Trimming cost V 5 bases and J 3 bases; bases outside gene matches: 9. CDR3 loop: CASSLKPGTGGYEQYF. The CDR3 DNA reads TGTGCCAGCAGTCTAAAACCTGGGACAGGGGGCTACGAGCAGTACTTC.

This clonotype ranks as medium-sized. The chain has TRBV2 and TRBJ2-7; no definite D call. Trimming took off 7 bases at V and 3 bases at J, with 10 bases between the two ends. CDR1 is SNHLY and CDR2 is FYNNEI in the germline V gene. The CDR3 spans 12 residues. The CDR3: CASTSGFYEQYF. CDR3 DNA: TGTGCCAGCACATCTGGCTTCTACGAGCAGTACTTC.

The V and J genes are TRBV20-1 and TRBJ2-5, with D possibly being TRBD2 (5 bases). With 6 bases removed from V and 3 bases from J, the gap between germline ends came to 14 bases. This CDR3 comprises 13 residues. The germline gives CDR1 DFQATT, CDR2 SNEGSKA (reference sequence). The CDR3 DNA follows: TGCAGTGCGCCGGGGTTAGGAGAAGAGACCCAGTACTTC. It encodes CSAPGLGEETQYF.

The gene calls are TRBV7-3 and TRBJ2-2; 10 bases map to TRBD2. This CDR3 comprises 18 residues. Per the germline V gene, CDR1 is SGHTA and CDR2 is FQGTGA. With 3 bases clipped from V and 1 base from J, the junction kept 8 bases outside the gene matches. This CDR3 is CASSLPGLAARNTGELFF. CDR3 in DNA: TGTGCCAGCAGCTTGCCCGGACTAGCGGCCAGGAACACCGGGGAGCTGTTTTTT.

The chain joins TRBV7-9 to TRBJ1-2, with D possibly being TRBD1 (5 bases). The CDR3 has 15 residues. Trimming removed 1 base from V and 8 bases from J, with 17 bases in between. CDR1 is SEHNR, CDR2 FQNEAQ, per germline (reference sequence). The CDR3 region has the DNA TGTGCCAGCAGCTTAGTATTCGGTGGAGGGACCGGCTACACCTTC. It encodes CASSLVFGGGTGYTF. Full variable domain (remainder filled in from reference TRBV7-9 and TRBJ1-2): DTGVSQNPRHKITKRGQNVTFRCDPISEHNRLYWYRQTLGQGPEFLTYFQNEAQLEKSRLLSDRFSAERPKGSFSTLEIQRTEQGDSAMYLCASSLVFGGGTGYTFGSGTRLTVV.

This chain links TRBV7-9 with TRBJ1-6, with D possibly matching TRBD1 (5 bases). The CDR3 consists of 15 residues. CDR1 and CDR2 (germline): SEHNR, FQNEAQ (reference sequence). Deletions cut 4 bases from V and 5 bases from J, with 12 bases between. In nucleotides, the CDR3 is TGTGCCAGCAGCTCCGGGGCCCTAAATAATTCACCCCTCCACTTT. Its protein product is CASSSGALNNSPLHF.

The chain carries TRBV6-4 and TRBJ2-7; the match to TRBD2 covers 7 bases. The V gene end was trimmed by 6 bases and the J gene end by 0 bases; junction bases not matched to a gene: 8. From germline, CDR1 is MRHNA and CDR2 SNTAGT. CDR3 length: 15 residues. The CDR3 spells CASRNLAAPSYEQYF. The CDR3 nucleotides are TGTGCCAGCAGAAATCTAGCGGCACCCTCCTACGAGCAGTACTTC.

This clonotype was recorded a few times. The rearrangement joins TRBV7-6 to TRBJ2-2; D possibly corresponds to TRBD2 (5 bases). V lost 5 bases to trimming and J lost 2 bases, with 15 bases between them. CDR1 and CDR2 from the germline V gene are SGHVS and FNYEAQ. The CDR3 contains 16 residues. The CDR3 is CASSLDSTINTGELFF. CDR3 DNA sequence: TGTGCCAGCAGCCTAGACTCGACTATCAACACCGGGGAGCTGTTTTTT. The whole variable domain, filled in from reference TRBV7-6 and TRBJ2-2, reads GAGVSQSPRYKVTKRGQDVALRCDPISGHVSLYWYRQALGQGPEFLTYFNYEAQQDKSGLPNDRFSAERPEGSISTLTIQRTEQRDSAMYRCASSLDSTINTGELFFGEGSRLTVL.

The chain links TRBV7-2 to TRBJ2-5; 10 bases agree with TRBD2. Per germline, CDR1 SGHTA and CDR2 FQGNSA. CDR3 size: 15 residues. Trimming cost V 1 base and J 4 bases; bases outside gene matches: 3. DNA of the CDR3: TGTGCCAGCAGCTTAGGCCGACTAGCGGGAGAGACCCAGTACTTC. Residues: CASSLGRLAGETQYF.

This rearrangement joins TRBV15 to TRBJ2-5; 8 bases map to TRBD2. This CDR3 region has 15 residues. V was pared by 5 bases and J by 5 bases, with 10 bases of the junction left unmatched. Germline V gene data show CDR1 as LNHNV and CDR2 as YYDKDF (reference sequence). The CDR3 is CATSRQQTSVETQYF. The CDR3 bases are TGTGCCACCAGCCGCCAGCAGACTAGCGTGGAGACCCAGTACTTC.

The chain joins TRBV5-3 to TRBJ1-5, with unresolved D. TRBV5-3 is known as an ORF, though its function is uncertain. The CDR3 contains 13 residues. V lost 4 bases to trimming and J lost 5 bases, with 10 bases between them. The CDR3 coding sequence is TGTGCCAGAAGCCGGGCAGACGATCAGCCCCAGCATTTT. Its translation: CARSRADDQPQHF.

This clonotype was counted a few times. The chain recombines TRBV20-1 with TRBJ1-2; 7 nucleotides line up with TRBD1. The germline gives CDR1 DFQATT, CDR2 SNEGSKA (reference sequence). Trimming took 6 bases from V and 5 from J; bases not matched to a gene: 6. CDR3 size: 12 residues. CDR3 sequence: CSATGTAYGYTF. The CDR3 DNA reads TGCAGTGCAACTGGGACAGCTTATGGCTACACCTTC.